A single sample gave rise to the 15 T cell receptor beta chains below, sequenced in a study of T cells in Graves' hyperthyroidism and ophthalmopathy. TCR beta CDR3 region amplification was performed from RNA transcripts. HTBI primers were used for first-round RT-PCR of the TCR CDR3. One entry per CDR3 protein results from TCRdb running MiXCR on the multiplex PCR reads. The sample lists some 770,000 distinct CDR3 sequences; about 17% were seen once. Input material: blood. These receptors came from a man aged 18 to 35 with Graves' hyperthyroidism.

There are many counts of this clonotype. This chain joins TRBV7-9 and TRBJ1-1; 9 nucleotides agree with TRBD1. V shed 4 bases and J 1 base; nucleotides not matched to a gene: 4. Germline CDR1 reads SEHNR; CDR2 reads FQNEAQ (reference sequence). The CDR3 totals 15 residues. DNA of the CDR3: TGTGCCAGCAGCTCTCGACAGGGGGAGAACACTGAAGCTTTCTTT. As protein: CASSSRQGENTEAFF.

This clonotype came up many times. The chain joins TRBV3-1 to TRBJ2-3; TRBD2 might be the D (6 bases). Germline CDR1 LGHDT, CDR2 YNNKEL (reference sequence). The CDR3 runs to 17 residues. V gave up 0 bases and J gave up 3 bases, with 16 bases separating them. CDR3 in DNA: TGTGCCAGCAGCCAAGATGTAGCGGCGTTCGGGACAGATACGCAGTATTTT. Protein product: CASSQDVAAFGTDTQYF.

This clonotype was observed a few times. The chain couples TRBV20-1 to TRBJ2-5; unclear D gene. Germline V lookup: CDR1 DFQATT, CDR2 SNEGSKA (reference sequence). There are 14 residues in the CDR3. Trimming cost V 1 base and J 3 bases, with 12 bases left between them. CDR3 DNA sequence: TGCAGTGCTAGAGTGAAACAGTTTGAAGAGACCCAGTACTTC. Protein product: CSARVKQFEETQYF.

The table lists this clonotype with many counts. CDR3 sequence reads: CASSLFRGEAFF. DNA for the CDR3: TGTGCCAGCAGTCTTTTCCGGGGGGAAGCTTTCTTT. The chain has TRBV27 and TRBJ1-1, with D perhaps matching TRBD1 (5 bases). The CDR3 is made up of 12 amino acids. CDR1 MNHEY and CDR2 SMNVEV come from the germline V gene (reference sequence). The V gene lost 5 bases and the J gene lost 8 bases, with 12 bases spanning the gap.

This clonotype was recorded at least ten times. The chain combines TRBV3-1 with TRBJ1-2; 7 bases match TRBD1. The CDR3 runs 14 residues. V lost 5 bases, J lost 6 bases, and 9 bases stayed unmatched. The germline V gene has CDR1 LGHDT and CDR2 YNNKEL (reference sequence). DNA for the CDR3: TGTGCCAGCAGCGCGCGACAGGGTAGGAATGGCTACACCTTC. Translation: CASSARQGRNGYTF.

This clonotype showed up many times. The CDR3: CASSLSGTGANVLTF. The DNA for the CDR3 is TGTGCCAGCAGCTTATCTGGAACGGGGGCCAACGTCCTGACTTTC. The chain is built from TRBV5-6 and TRBJ2-6; D remains unclear. CDR1 and CDR2 from the germline V gene are SGHDT and YYEEEE. V was clipped by 2 bases and J by 4 bases, with 10 bases between them. The CDR3 has 15 amino acids. The full variable domain, in which reference TRBV5-6 and TRBJ2-6 provide the parts outside the CDR3, is DAGVTQSPTHLIKTRGQQVTLRCSPKSGHDTVSWYQQALGQGPQFIFQYYEEEERQRGNFPDRFSGHQFPNYSSELNVNALLLGDSALYLCASSLSGTGANVLTFGAGSRLTVL.

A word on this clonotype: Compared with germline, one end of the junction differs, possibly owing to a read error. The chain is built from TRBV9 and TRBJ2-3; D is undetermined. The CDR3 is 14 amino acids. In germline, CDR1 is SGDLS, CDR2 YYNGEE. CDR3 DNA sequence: TGTTCCAGCAGCGTAGTACAGCACACAGATACGCAGTATTTT. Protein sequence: CSSSVVQHTDTQYF.

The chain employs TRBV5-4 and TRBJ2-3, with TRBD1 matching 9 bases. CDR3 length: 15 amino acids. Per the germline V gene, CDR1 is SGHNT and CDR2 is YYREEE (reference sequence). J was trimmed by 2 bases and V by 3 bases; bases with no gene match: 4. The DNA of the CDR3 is TGTGCCAGCAGCTGGGGACAGGGAAACACAGATACGCAGTATTTT. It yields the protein CASSWGQGNTDTQYF.

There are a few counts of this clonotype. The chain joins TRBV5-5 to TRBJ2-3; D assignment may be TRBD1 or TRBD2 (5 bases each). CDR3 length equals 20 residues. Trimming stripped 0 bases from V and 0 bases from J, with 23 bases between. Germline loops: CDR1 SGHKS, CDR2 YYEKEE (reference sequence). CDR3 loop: CASSLEGTRFRLSSTDTQYF. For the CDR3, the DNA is TGTGCCAGCAGCTTGGAAGGGACGCGGTTTAGGCTCTCTAGCACAGATACGCAGTATTTT. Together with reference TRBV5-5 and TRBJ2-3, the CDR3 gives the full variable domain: DAGVTQSPTHLIKTRGQQVTLRCSPISGHKSVSWYQQVLGQGPQFIFQYYEKEERGRGNFPDRFSARQFPNYSSELNVNALLLGDSALYLCASSLEGTRFRLSSTDTQYFGPGTRLTVL.

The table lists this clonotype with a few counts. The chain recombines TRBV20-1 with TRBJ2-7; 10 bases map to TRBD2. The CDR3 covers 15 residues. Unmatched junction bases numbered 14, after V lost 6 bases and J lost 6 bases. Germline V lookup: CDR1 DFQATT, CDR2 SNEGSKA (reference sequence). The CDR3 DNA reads TGCAGTGCGGGCGGGGGGCTAGCGGGAGCAGGCGAGCAGTACTTC. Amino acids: CSAGGGLAGAGEQYF.

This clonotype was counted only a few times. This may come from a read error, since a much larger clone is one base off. The CDR3 sequence is CASGDGSGGLVNTEAFF. CDR3 DNA sequence: TGTGCCAGCGGTGATGGGTCCGGAGGTCTGGTGAACACTGAAGCTTTCTTT. The V gene is TRBV2, the J gene TRBJ1-1; D gene unclear. CDR3 size: 17 residues. Germline CDR1 SNHLY, CDR2 FYNNEI.

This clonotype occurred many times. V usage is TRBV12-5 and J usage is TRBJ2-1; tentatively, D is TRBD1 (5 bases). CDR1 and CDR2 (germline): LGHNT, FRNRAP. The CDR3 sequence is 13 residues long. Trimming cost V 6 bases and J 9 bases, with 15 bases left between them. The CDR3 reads CASGRQRQGEQFF. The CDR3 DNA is TGTGCTAGTGGAAGACAGAGGCAGGGTGAGCAGTTCTTC. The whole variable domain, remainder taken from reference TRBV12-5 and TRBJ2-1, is DARVTQTPRHKVTEMGQEVTMRCQPILGHNTVFWYRQTMMQGLELLAYFRNRAPLDDSGMPKDRFSAEMPDATLATLKIQPSEPRDSAVYFCASGRQRQGEQFFGPGTRLTVL.

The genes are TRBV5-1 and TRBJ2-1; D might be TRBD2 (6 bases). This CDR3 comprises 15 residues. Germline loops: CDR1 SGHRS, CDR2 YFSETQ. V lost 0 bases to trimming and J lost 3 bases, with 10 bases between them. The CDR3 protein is CASSLGGDGYNEQFF. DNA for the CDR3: TGCGCCAGCAGCTTGGGGGGGGACGGCTACAATGAGCAGTTCTTC.

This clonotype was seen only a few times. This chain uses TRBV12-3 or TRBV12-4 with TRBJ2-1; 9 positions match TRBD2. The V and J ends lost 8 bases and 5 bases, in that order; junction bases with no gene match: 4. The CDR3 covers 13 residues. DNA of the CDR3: TGTGCCAGCGGTGTAGCGGGAGACAATGAGCAGTTCTTC. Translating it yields CASGVAGDNEQFF.

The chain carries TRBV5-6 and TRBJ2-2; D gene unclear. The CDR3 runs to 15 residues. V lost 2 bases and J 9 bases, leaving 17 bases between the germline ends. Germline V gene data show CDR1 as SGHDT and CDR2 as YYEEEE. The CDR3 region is CASSFLSTDPRELFF. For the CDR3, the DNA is TGTGCCAGCAGCTTCCTTTCAACGGACCCCAGGGAGCTGTTTTTT.